Shown below are 7 T cell receptor beta chains from a single sample sequenced in a study of siplizumab effects on memory and regulatory T cells. TCRdb keeps only in-frame clones here, not all; method: immunoSEQ multiplex PCR. The table has approximately 110,000 clones, roughly 91% seen once. Sequenced: CD4+ T cells sorted from blood. The receptors originated from a human donor in good health.

J is TRBJ2-6 and V is TRBV7-9, with D perhaps TRBD2 (5 bases). The V gene's germline CDR1 is SEHNR and CDR2 FQNEAQ (reference sequence). Trimming removed 2 bases at V and 3 bases at J, with 14 bases between. The CDR3 runs to 17 residues. The CDR3 region is CASSLIPGEVGANVLTF. CDR3 sequence (DNA): TGTGCCAGCAGCTTAATCCCCGGGGAAGTTGGGGCCAACGTCCTGACTTTC.

The V and J genes are TRBV7-2 and TRBJ2-5; 7 bases line up with TRBD2. This CDR3 comprises 14 residues. Germline V CDR1 and CDR2: SGHTA, FQGNSA. V shed 5 bases, J shed 5 bases, and the junction held 8 bases outside the gene matches. The CDR3 protein is CASSASGAQETQYF. For the CDR3, the DNA is TGTGCCAGCAGCGCTAGCGGAGCTCAGGAGACCCAGTACTTC. Variable domain in full (rest from reference TRBV7-2 and TRBJ2-5): GAGVSQSPSNKVTEKGKDVELRCDPISGHTALYWYRQSLGQGLEFLIYFQGNSAPDKSGLPSDRFSAERTGGSVSTLTIQRTQQEDSAVYLCASSASGAQETQYFGPGTRLLVL.

The gene calls are TRBV11-3 and TRBJ2-1, with 7 positions matching TRBD2. The germline V gene has CDR1 SGHNT and CDR2 YENEEA. CDR3 size: 16 residues. The trim removed 1 base at V and 4 bases at J, leaving 7 bases unmatched. The CDR3 region is CASSLGRETRYNEQFF. In nucleotides, the CDR3 is TGTGCCAGCAGCTTAGGGCGGGAGACTAGATACAATGAGCAGTTCTTC. Looking up the rest from reference TRBV11-3 and TRBJ2-1 gives the full variable domain: EAGVVQSPRYKIIEKKQPVAFWCNPISGHNTLYWYLQNLGQGPELLIRYENEEAVDDSQLPKDRFSAERLKGVDSTLKIQPAELGDSAVYLCASSLGRETRYNEQFFGPGTRLTVL.

This chain joins TRBV2 and TRBJ2-2; 7 nucleotides agree with TRBD2. The CDR3 length is 14 residues. V gave up 11 bases and J gave up 3 bases; unmatched junction bases: 9. CDR1 is SNHLY, CDR2 FYNNEI, per germline. This chain's CDR3 is CAQRGLGDTGELFF. The CDR3, as DNA: TGTGCCCAGCGGGGCTTGGGTGACACCGGGGAGCTGTTTTTT.

CDR3 residues: CASSLASGGVYEQYF. DNA for the CDR3: TGTGCCAGCAGCTTAGCCAGCGGGGGGGTCTACGAGCAGTACTTC. This chain links TRBV11-2 with TRBJ2-5; 10 positions agree with TRBD2. The DNA end lines up better with TRBJ2-7; the J call may be wrong. The CDR3 totals 15 residues. Germline V gene data show CDR1 as SGHAT and CDR2 as FQNNGV.

The V and J genes are TRBV6-5 and TRBJ2-1; D is perhaps TRBD2 (5 bases). The germline V and J ends were trimmed by 0 bases and 8 bases, with 8 bases remaining between them. Germline CDR1 and CDR2: MNHEY and SVGAGI. The CDR3 sequence is 13 residues long. The CDR3, as DNA: TGTGCCAGCAGTTACTCGCTGGGAGATGAGCAGTTCTTC. It translates to CASSYSLGDEQFF.

The CDR3 bases are TGCGCCAGCAGCTTGCTCCTTCTAGCGGGGGGGCCTAAGGCAGATACGCAGTATTTT. Its translation: CASSLLLLAGGPKADTQYF. The chain carries TRBV5-1 and TRBJ2-3; 12 bases are shared with TRBD2. This CDR3 has 19 amino acids. With 1 base clipped from V and 4 bases from J, the junction kept 13 bases outside the gene matches. Germline values: CDR1 SGHRS, CDR2 YFSETQ.